Listed below are T cell receptor beta chains from one sample, sequenced in a study of HIV-infected patients and healthy controls. TCRdb re-called the 5' RACE reads with MiXCR, one entry per CDR3 protein. This sample has about 8,600 distinct CDR3 sequences; over 7.5% occur once, and the top ten carry approximately 22%. The sequencing used blood, collected during antiretroviral therapy. The receptors come from an adult with HIV infection. CDR3s include the opening cysteine and the closing phenylalanine or tryptophan. A D gene is named only where the DNA matches it firmly. Not all rows give a size; the values are once, few, many and, for expanded clones, a class.

clone_size,j_call,d_call,v_call,cdr3_aa,cdr3_nt
medium-sized,TRBJ1-2,-,TRBV6-1,CASSEARPYGYTF,TGTGCCAGCAGTGAAGCGAGACCATATGGCTACACCTTC
many,TRBJ1-4,-,TRBV6-1,CASSEQGTTNEKLFF,TGTGCCAGCAGTGAGCAGGGGACAACTAATGAAAAACTGTTTTTT
medium-sized,TRBJ2-1,TRBD2,TRBV13,CASSLGSGSNEQFF,TGTGCCAGCAGCTTAGGTAGCGGGAGCAATGAGCAGTTCTTC
medium-sized,TRBJ2-1,-,TRBV29-1,CSVGQGLNEQFF,TGCAGCGTTGGGCAGGGTCTGAATGAGCAGTTCTTC
medium-sized,TRBJ1-4,TRBD1,TRBV20-1,CSAMTGANEKLFF,TGCAGTGCTATGACAGGGGCTAATGAAAAACTGTTTTTT
medium-sized,TRBJ1-6,-,TRBV2,CASTPQLGSPLHF,TGTGCCAGTACCCCGCAACTTGGGTCACCCCTCCACTTT
medium-sized,TRBJ2-3,-,TRBV2,CASNPDSDTQYF,TGTGCCAGCAATCCCGACTCAGATACGCAGTATTTT
-,TRBJ1-5,-,TRBV19,CASSIGYQPQHF,TGTGCCAGTAGTATTGGCTATCAGCCCCAGCATTTT
-,TRBJ1-2,TRBD1,TRBV5-1,CASSLEYSGGYGYTF,TGCGCCAGCAGCTTGGAATACTCAGGGGGCTATGGCTACACCTTC
many,TRBJ1-1,-,TRBV20-1,CSARDLSQGMNTEAFF,TGCAGTGCTAGAGATCTCTCGCAGGGGATGAACACTGAAGCTTTCTTT
few,TRBJ2-7,-,TRBV7-6,CASSFPEDEQYF,TGTGCCAGCAGCTTTCCAGAGGACGAGCAGTACTTC
medium-sized,TRBJ1-5,-,TRBV27,CASSPTWDYQPQHF,TGTGCCAGCAGTCCGACCTGGGATTATCAGCCCCAGCATTTT
many,TRBJ1-6,-,TRBV2,CASSHRDLIAISPLHF,TGTGCCAGCAGCCACCGGGACCTAATCGCTATTTCACCCCTCCACTTT
medium-sized,TRBJ1-1,TRBD1,TRBV6-1,CASSFGGQLNTEAFF,TGTGCCAGCAGTTTTGGGGGACAGCTGAACACTGAAGCTTTCTTT
many,TRBJ1-2,-,TRBV25-1,CASSGFEGNNYGYTF,TGTGCCAGCAGTGGGTTTGAGGGGAACAACTATGGCTACACCTTC
many,TRBJ1-2,TRBD1,TRBV12-3/TRBV12-4,CASSPAGTRQGLDF,TGTGCCAGCAGTCCGGCTGGAACCCGACAGGGTCTTGATTTC
few,TRBJ1-4,-,TRBV7-2,CASSSYSKEKLFF,TGTGCCAGCAGCTCCTACAGTAAAGAAAAACTGTTTTTT
many,TRBJ1-2,TRBD1,TRBV6-1,CASSEQNGQGDGYTF,TGTGCCAGCAGTGAACAAAATGGACAGGGGGATGGCTACACCTTC
many,TRBJ1-1,TRBD1,TRBV5-4,CASSFGTGVTEAFF,TGTGCCAGCAGCTTTGGGACAGGGGTGACTGAAGCTTTCTTT
many,TRBJ1-2,TRBD1,TRBV4-1,CASSQANRDSRNYGYTF,TGCGCCAGCAGCCAAGCAAACCGGGACAGCCGAAACTATGGCTACACCTTC
many,TRBJ2-5,TRBD2,TRBV30,CAWSEGLAGETQYF,TGTGCCTGGAGTGAGGGACTAGCGGGAGAGACCCAGTACTTC
medium-sized,TRBJ2-1,TRBD2,TRBV19,CASNPSSGSTGEQFF,TGTGCCAGTAATCCGAGTAGCGGGAGTACGGGTGAGCAGTTCTTC
-,TRBJ1-4,-,TRBV6-1,CASSELTGLNEKLFF,TGTGCCAGCAGTGAATTGACAGGACTTAATGAAAAACTGTTTTTT
many,TRBJ2-7,TRBD2,TRBV20-1,CSTIAGGSYEQYF,TGCAGTACGATAGCGGGAGGGTCCTACGAGCAGTACTTC
-,TRBJ1-2,-,TRBV5-5,CASSAHSNYGYTF,TGTGCCAGCAGCGCGCACAGTAACTATGGCTACACCTTC
many,TRBJ2-4,-,TRBV6-5,CASRDEYYNIQYF,TGTGCCAGCAGGGACGAGTATTATAACATTCAGTACTTC
once,TRBJ2-5,-,TRBV7-9,CASSFWRIETQYF,TGTGCCAGCAGCTTTTGGAGGATTGAGACCCAGTACTTC
-,TRBJ2-3,TRBD1,TRBV5-6,CASSFRQGRTDTQYF,TGTGCCAGCAGCTTCCGACAGGGCCGCACAGATACGCAGTATTTT
many,TRBJ2-7,TRBD1,TRBV5-1,CASSLVGTGAYEQYF,TGCGCCAGCAGCTTGGTCGGGACAGGTGCCTACGAGCAGTACTTC
once,TRBJ2-1,TRBD1,TRBV28,CASSLEPGGAYNEQFF,TGTGCCAGCAGTTTAGAGCCAGGGGGCGCCTACAATGAGCAGTTCTTC
many,TRBJ2-1,-,TRBV12-3/TRBV12-4,CASSLANEQFF,TGTGCCAGCAGTTTAGCTAATGAGCAGTTCTTC
medium-sized,TRBJ1-4,-,TRBV7-2,CASSLELANEKLFF,TGTGCCAGCAGCTTAGAGTTGGCTAATGAAAAACTGTTTTTT
-,TRBJ1-2,-,TRBV19,CASSMAATANYGYTF,TGTGCCAGTAGTATGGCAGCTACAGCTAACTATGGCTACACCTTC
medium-sized,TRBJ1-4,-,TRBV2,CASRLTLTDTNEKLFF,TGTGCCAGCCGCTTAACACTTACGGACACTAATGAAAAACTGTTTTTT
medium-sized,TRBJ2-1,-,TRBV6-1,CASSVRAEQFF,TGTGCCAGCAGTGTGCGGGCGGAGCAGTTCTTC
few,TRBJ1-2,TRBD1,TRBV14,CASSLRGLGYTF,TGTGCCAGCAGCCTAAGGGGGCTGGGCTACACCTTC
medium-sized,TRBJ1-1,-,TRBV10-3,CAISAGEVTEAFF,TGTGCCATCAGTGCTGGGGAGGTCACTGAAGCTTTCTTT
many,TRBJ2-5,-,TRBV4-1,CASSPPGASRAKTQYF,TGCGCCAGCAGCCCTCCTGGGGCTTCGCGAGCGAAGACCCAGTACTTC
many,TRBJ2-2,-,TRBV29-1,CSVIETGTPNTGELFF,TGCAGCGTTATCGAAACCGGGACACCAAACACCGGGGAGCTGTTTTTT